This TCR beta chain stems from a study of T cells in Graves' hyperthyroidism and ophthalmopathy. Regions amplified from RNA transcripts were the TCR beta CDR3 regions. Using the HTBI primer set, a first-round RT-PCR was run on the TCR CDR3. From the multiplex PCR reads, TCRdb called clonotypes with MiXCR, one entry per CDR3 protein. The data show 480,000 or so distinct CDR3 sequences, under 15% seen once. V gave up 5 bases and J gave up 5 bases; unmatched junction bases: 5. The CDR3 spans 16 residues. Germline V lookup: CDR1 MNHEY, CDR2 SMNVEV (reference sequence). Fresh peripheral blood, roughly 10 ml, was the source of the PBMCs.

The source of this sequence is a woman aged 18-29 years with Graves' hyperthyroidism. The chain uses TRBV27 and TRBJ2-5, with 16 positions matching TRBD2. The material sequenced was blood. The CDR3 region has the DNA TGTGCCAGCAGTGCGGGACTAGCGGGAGGGCCGGAGACCCAGTACTTC. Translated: CASSAGLAGGPETQYF.